This section outlines one T cell receptor beta chain sequence together with its context. Its target antigen remains unknown. No base quality values were provided; no much bigger clone lies one nucleotide off. This entry is derived from a study of CD8 T cells in Susac syndrome (dated by TCRdb to between 2018 and 2020). About the full investigation: Among the sequenced Susac syndrome patients, five or six had clinically active disease and roughly 8 were in clinical remission. Repertoire sequencing was used to test whether CD8+ T cell activation and differentiation in Susac syndrome was antigen driven. At the time of blood withdrawal, Susac syndrome patients were either therapy-naive, taking corticosteroids (with some also receiving IVIg), or on IVIg alone.

Peripheral blood CD8+ and CD4+ T cells from healthy donors, Susac syndrome patients and multiple sclerosis patients were profiled by high-throughput TCR beta sequencing. The Susac syndrome patients fulfilled recently defined diagnostic criteria for either definite or probable disease. Bulk CD8+ and CD4+ T cells were purified magnetically by negative isolation, whereas CD8+ TEMRA cells were enriched by FACS. Blood was drawn into EDTA tubes, processed within 24 hours, and PBMCs were isolated by density gradient centrifugation. PBMCs intended for TCR sequencing were cryopreserved in liquid nitrogen and thawed later in a water bath at 37 degrees C. The sorted or isolated CD4+, CD8+ and CD8+ TEMRA cells had a purity of 90% or higher. Taken from the germline V gene (reference sequence), the CDR1 and CDR2 loops are DFQATT and SNEGSKA. The CDR3 runs 11 amino acids, cysteine and phenylalanine included. Only the CDR3 part of the read is kept: 33 bases, read in frame from the first base. V was cut back by 6 bases and J by 5 bases, leaving a gap of 7 bases between them.

General conclusions and limits of the study: No clonal expansion was detected in the CD4+ T cell repertoire of Susac syndrome patients. The number of individuals in the TCR sequencing and HLA analysis was recognized as being relatively small.

RNA was extracted with the RNeasy kit and about 0.5 to 1 ug was reverse transcribed using random hexamers. The immunoSEQ multiplex PCR assay, which covers 54 Vbeta and 13 Jbeta segments, was used to amplify TCR beta CDR3 regions. To correct PCR amplification bias, a synthetic template baseline was used for both primer optimization and computational correction. The authors' analysis ran thus. Reads were assigned to V, D and J genes according to IMGT and analyzed in immunoSEQ Analyzer, with only productive sequences retained. Clonality was calculated as one minus the Shannon entropy normalized by log2 of the number of productive unique sequences. For each patient and control, public and private clones were evaluated among the 100 most prevalent clones. Clones were defined as Susac-specific when absent from the healthy and MS cohorts, from over a thousand published viral clones and from other ImmuneACCESS disease sequences. Using fastp trimming at Q25 and MiXCR clonotype assembly, TCRdb reanalyzed the public sequencing data and kept in-frame beta chains. Every entry covers one CDR3 protein and lists the most common genes and DNA from its rows. Here the V and J calls rest on TCRdb's processing, not on the authors' analysis. Across this sample there are 170,000 or so distinct CDR3 sequences, with approximately 94% seen only once. Around 0.12% of the sample goes to the ten largest clones.

The sequenced sample was CD4+ T cells from PBMCs. Recombination connected TRBV20-1 to TRBJ2-2; the D gene assignment is ambiguous. This sequence originates from a human donor with Susac syndrome. CDR3 loop: CSASGTGELFF. The DNA reads TGCAGTGCATCTGGGACCGGGGAGCTGTTTTTT.